This T cell receptor beta chain was obtained from a study of CD8 T cells in Susac syndrome. Random hexamers were used to reverse transcribe the RNA input (roughly 0.5 to 1 ug). By means of immunoSEQ multiplex PCR, TCR beta CDR3 spanning 54 Vbeta and 13 Jbeta underwent amplification. TCRdb re-analysed the immunoSEQ multiplex PCR reads in MiXCR, keeping a single row per CDR3 protein. Altogether some 120,000 distinct CDR3 sequences are present, less than 95% being singletons, with the ten largest covering about 0.089%. The TCR comes from a human donor in good health. The sequenced sample consisted of CD4+ T cells from PBMCs.

This chain's CDR3 is CASSSSAYEQYF. The DNA for the CDR3 is TGTGCCAGCAGCTCTTCTGCCTACGAGCAGTACTTC. The V and J genes are TRBV6-2 or TRBV6-3 and TRBJ2-7; D is undetermined. Trimming shortened V by 6 bases and J by 2 bases, and 8 bases separated the two germline ends. This CDR3 comprises 12 residues. Germline-derived CDR1 and CDR2 are MNHEY and SVGEGT.